This T cell receptor (beta chain) comes out of a study of identical twins. Study-wide points: Whereas memory repertoires showed no such difference, abundant cord blood beta clonotypes carried fewer insertions. Within monozygotic twins, out-of-frame TCR alpha sharing was underestimated by the models. Diverse VJ usage suggested most zero-insertion clonotypes were not invariant T cells.

TCRdb reprocessed the 5' RACE reads via MiXCR and lists one record per CDR3 protein. The sample contains some 710,000 distinct CDR3 sequences, approximately 6.1% of which appear only once. This clonotype was seen ten or more times. Its antigen is not identified. The TCR was taken from a man between 18 and 35 years old in good health. Input material: naive T cells sorted from blood.

CDR3 loop: CASSGTGGTEAFF. The CDR3 DNA is TGTGCCAGCAGTGGGACAGGGGGCACTGAAGCTTTCTTT. This chain connects TRBV6-2 or TRBV6-3 to TRBJ1-1; 11 bases map to TRBD1. The germline V gene encodes CDR1 MNHEY and CDR2 SVGEGT. The CDR3 totals 13 residues. The trim removed 5 bases at V and 4 bases at J, leaving 0 bases unmatched.